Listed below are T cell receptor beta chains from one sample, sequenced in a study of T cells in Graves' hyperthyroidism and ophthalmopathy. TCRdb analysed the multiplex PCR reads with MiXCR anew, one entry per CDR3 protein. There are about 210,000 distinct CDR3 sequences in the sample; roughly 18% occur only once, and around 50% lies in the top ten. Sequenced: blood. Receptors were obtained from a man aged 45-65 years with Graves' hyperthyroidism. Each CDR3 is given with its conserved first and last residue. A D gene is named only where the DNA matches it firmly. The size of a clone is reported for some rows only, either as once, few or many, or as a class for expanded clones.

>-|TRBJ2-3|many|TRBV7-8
TGTGCCAGCAGCTTTCGCAGGGTTAGCACAGATACGCAGTATTTT
CASSFRRVSTDTQYF
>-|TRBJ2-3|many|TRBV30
TGTGCCTGGAAAACGAGCGCACCAGATACGCAGTATTTT
CAWKTSAPDTQYF
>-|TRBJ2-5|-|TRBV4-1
TGCGCCAGCAGCCAAGGGATGGTAGCGACCCAGTACTTC
CASSQGMVATQYF
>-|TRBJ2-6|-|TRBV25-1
TGTGCCAGCAGTACTCTCGACAGCCACTCTGGGGCCAACGTCCTGACTTTC
CASSTLDSHSGANVLTF
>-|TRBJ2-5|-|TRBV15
TGTGCCACCAGCAGAGATCGACAGACGGTGCAAGAGACCCAGTACTTC
CATSRDRQTVQETQYF
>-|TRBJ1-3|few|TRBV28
TGTGCCAGCAGTCCACTCGACAGTTACTTCTCTGGAAACACCATATATTTT
CASSPLDSYFSGNTIYF
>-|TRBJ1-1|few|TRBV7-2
TGTGCCAGCACCCAACAGATGAACACTGAAGCTTTCTTT
CASTQQMNTEAFF
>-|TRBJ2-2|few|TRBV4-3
TGCGCCAGCAGCCTCCCACAGGACCCCTGGGGCGGGGAGCTGTTTTTT
CASSLPQDPWGGELFF
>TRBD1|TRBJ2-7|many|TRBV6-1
TGTGCCAGCAGTGAAGGGACAGGGAGCTCCTACGAGCAGTACTTC
CASSEGTGSSYEQYF
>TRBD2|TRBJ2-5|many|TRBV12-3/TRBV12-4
TGTGCCAGCAGTGGACTAGCGGGAGGGCCCCAAGAGACCCAGTACTTC
CASSGLAGGPQETQYF
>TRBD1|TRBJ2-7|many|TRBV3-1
TGTGCCAGCAGCCAAGATCTGCACGGGACAGGGCAGTACTTC
CASSQDLHGTGQYF
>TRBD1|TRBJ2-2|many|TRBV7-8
TGTGCCAGCATCCTCGACAGGGCGAGAAACACCGGGGAGCTGTTTTTT
CASILDRARNTGELFF
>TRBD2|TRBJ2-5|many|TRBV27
TGTGCCAGCAGTTTGTTATTCGGGGGGTCGGAGACCCAGTACTTC
CASSLLFGGSETQYF
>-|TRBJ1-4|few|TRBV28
TGTGCCAGCAGTGCACCCGTCGAGGAAAAACTGTTTTTT
CASSAPVEEKLFF
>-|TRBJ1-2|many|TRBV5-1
TGCGCCAGCAGCAGGGGGTCTGGGGACTATGGCTACACCTTC
CASSRGSGDYGYTF
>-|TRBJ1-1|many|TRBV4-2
TGTGCCAGCAGCTCGAAATTGGGAAACACTGAAGCTTTCTTT
CASSSKLGNTEAFF
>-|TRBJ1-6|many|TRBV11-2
TGTGCCAGCAGCCTTAACACCTTGGCGGATTCACCCCTCCACTTT
CASSLNTLADSPLHF
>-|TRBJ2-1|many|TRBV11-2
TGTGCCAGCAGCATTACAGGTTACAATGAGCAGTTCTTC
CASSITGYNEQFF
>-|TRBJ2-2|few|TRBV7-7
TGTGCTAGCAGCGATACTAGCCGAACGAACACCGGGGAGCTGTTTTTT
CASSDTSRTNTGELFF
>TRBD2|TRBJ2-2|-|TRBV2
TGTGCCAGCAGGGGGGGACTAGCGGGAGGGCCGTCCGGGGAGCTGTTTTTT
CASRGGLAGGPSGELFF
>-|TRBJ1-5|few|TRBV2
TGTGCCAGCAGTGAACTTGGACAGAATAGCAATCAGCCCCAGCATTTT
CASSELGQNSNQPQHF
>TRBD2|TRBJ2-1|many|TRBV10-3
TGTGCCATCAGGAGGACTAGCGGGATGAATGAGCAGTTCTTC
CAIRRTSGMNEQFF
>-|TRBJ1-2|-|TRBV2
TGTGCCAGCACGGTGGGGGGTACGGGTGGCTACACCTTC
CASTVGGTGGYTF
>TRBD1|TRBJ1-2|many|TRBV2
TGTGCCAGCGGGGACAGGGCGGGCGGCTACACCTTC
CASGDRAGGYTF
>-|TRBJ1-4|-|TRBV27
TGTGCCAGCAGTAGGGGGGCGCGACCTAATGAAAAACTGTTTTTT
CASSRGARPNEKLFF
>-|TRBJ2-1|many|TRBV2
TGTGCCAGCACCAGGAACAATGAGCAGTTCTTC
CASTRNNEQFF
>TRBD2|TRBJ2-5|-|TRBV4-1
TGCGCCAGCAGCCAAGGGGGGCTAGCGGGGGGATTCCAAGAGACCCAGTACTTC
CASSQGGLAGGFQETQYF
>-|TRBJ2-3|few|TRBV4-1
TGCGCCAGCAGCCAAGAAATCACAGATACGCAGTATTTT
CASSQEITDTQYF
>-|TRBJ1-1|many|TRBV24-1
TGTGCCACCAGTGATAGGTGGTCTGAAGCTTTCTTT
CATSDRWSEAFF
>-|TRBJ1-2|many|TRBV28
TGTGCCAGCAGTCTAACAGCGAACTATGGCTACACCTTC
CASSLTANYGYTF